The 24 T cell receptor beta chains presented below share a single source sample, sequenced in a study of shared clonotypes between healthy human individuals. TCRdb's copy holds only in-frame clones and misses some; the assay was immunoSEQ multiplex PCR. Of more than 850,000 clones in the sample, about 80% were seen once. Sample: memory CD4+ T cells from PBMCs. The subset was: CD45RA-negative fraction. These receptors all stem from a man younger than 30 in good health. Some clones in this sample may be carry-over from other donors' samples.

This clone appeared once. The same CDR3 is also encoded by other DNA sequences in this sample. V and J are TRBV5-1 and TRBJ1-1; D is unresolved. Germline-derived CDR1 and CDR2 are SGHRS and YFSETQ. V lost 0 bases to trimming and J lost 0 bases, with 9 bases between them. The CDR3 has 15 residues. CDR3 bases: TGCGCCAGCAGCTTGGGGTCCCTAATGAACACTGAAGCTTTCTTT. Amino acids: CASSLGSLMNTEAFF.

The chain carries TRBV29-1 and TRBJ2-3, with a possible D match to TRBD2 (6 bases). Germline V lookup: CDR1 SQVTM, CDR2 ANQGSEA. This CDR3 comprises 12 residues. Trimming pared 3 bases from V and 4 bases from J, leaving 8 bases between. CDR3 bases: TGCAGCGTTGAGCGGGACCCAGATACGCAGTATTTT. This translates into CSVERDPDTQYF.

The J gene is TRBJ1-1, the V gene TRBV11-2, with 7 bases fitting TRBD1. V trimming: 2 bases; J trimming: 0 bases; junction bases outside the gene matches: 6. The CDR3 totals 16 residues. Germline-derived CDR1 and CDR2 are SGHAT and FQNNGV. The CDR3 here is CASSLPPGGMNTEAFF. The CDR3, as DNA: TGTGCCAGCAGCTTACCCCCAGGGGGGATGAACACTGAAGCTTTCTTT.

The chain employs TRBV21-1 and TRBJ2-7; the tabulated D call, TRBD2, remains unverified against the DNA. TRBV21-1 is labeled a pseudogene. This CDR3 region has 15 residues. Here the CDR3 reads CASSKVTGDTYEQYF. The CDR3 nucleotides are TGTGCCAGCAGCAAAGTCACGGGAGATACCTACGAGCAGTACTTC.

The V and J genes are TRBV4-2 and TRBJ2-2; 9 positions match TRBD2. The V and J ends lost 1 base and 4 bases, in that order; junction bases with no gene match: 7. CDR1 and CDR2 (germline): LGHNA, YNFKEQ. CDR3 size: 17 residues. The CDR3 DNA is TGTGCCAGCAGCCAAGTAGCCGGGACTAGCTCCACCGGGGAGCTGTTTTTT. As protein: CASSQVAGTSSTGELFF.

The chain links TRBV5-5 to TRBJ2-7; D is ambiguous. Germline CDR1 reads SGHKS; CDR2 reads YYEKEE (reference sequence). The CDR3 runs to 15 residues. Trimming pared 0 bases from V and 2 bases from J, leaving 12 bases between. CDR3 sequence: CASSLDISTAYEQYF. In DNA form, the CDR3 reads TGTGCCAGCAGCTTGGACATCTCGACGGCCTACGAGCAGTACTTC. The full variable domain, completed using reference TRBV5-5 and TRBJ2-7, is DAGVTQSPTHLIKTRGQQVTLRCSPISGHKSVSWYQQVLGQGPQFIFQYYEKEERGRGNFPDRFSARQFPNYSSELNVNALLLGDSALYLCASSLDISTAYEQYFGPGTRLTVT.

The V gene is TRBV2, the J gene TRBJ2-1, with D perhaps TRBD1 (5 bases). This CDR3 comprises 15 residues. The germline V gene has CDR1 SNHLY and CDR2 FYNNEI. V lost 6 bases to trimming and J lost 5 bases, with 17 bases between them. The CDR3 is CASSKEARANNEQFF. In nucleotides, the CDR3 is TGTGCCAGCAGCAAAGAGGCCAGGGCGAACAATGAGCAGTTCTTC.

This chain links TRBV18 with TRBJ1-5; 7 bases fit TRBD1. This CDR3 has 15 residues. The V gene's germline CDR1 is KGHSH and CDR2 LQKENI. V shed 2 bases and J 6 bases; nucleotides not matched to a gene: 7. CDR3 sequence reads: CASSPETGLVQPQHF. The CDR3 nucleotides are TGTGCCAGCTCACCAGAGACAGGGTTGGTTCAGCCCCAGCATTTT.

V usage is TRBV19 and J usage is TRBJ2-7, with 13 bases aligning to TRBD2. J lost 2 bases, V lost 4 bases, and 5 bases had no gene match. This CDR3 is built from 16 residues. CDR1 is LNHDA and CDR2 is SQIVND in the germline V gene (reference sequence). In nucleotides, the CDR3 is TGTGCCAGTAGTAAAGGACTAGCGGGAGTCCCCTACGAGCAGTACTTC. It specifies CASSKGLAGVPYEQYF.

V gene TRBV27 combines with J gene TRBJ1-5, with TRBD1 matching over 7 bases. V gave up 0 bases and J gave up 4 bases; unmatched junction bases: 3. Per the germline V gene, CDR1 is MNHEY and CDR2 is SMNVEV (reference sequence). The CDR3 spans 15 residues. The CDR3 here is CASSLSWTGNQPQHF. The CDR3 nucleotides are TGTGCCAGCAGTTTATCTTGGACAGGTAATCAGCCCCAGCATTTT.

This clone turned up a few times. The chain has TRBV5-4 and TRBJ2-7, with 9 bases fitting TRBD2. Germline V gene lookup returns CDR1 SGHNT and CDR2 YYREEE (reference sequence). The V and J ends lost 0 bases and 6 bases, in that order; junction bases with no gene match: 4. The CDR3 runs to 14 residues. The CDR3 here is CASSLDSSGGEQYF. The CDR3, as DNA: TGTGCCAGCAGCTTGGATAGTAGCGGGGGCGAGCAGTACTTC.

The genes are TRBV7-4 and TRBJ1-3; the match to TRBD1 covers 8 bases. J was trimmed by 4 bases and V by 5 bases; bases with no gene match: 10. The CDR3 is 16 residues long. Germline CDR1 SGHVT, CDR2 SQSDAQ. In nucleotides, the CDR3 is TGTGCCAGCAGCGGACGGGACAGGCCATGCGGAAACACCATATATTTT. Protein: CASSGRDRPCGNTIYF.

The V call is TRBV7-3, the J call TRBJ1-3, with 7 bases matching TRBD1. V lost 0 bases, J lost 11 bases, and 7 bases stayed unmatched. Germline V gene sequence: CDR1 SGHTA, CDR2 FQGTGA. CDR3 length equals 14 residues. The CDR3 protein is CASSLTEYQGAIYF. DNA of the CDR3: TGTGCCAGCAGCTTAACGGAGTACCAGGGGGCCATATATTTT.

The rearrangement joins TRBV10-3 to TRBJ2-5; 7 bases fit TRBD2. CDR1 is ENHRY and CDR2 is SYGVKD in the germline V gene. The CDR3 is 13 residues long. V shed 7 bases and J 7 bases; nucleotides not matched to a gene: 9. CDR3 residues: CAIMREKGGTQYF. In DNA form, the CDR3 reads TGTGCCATCATGCGGGAGAAAGGTGGGACCCAGTACTTC.

The J gene is TRBJ1-5, the V gene TRBV27; 8 nucleotides align to TRBD1. The J segment lost 5 bases and the V segment lost 5 bases, leaving 8 bases of the junction unmatched. Germline CDR1 and CDR2: MNHEY and SMNVEV (reference sequence). The CDR3 loop spans 15 amino acids. In DNA, the CDR3 is TGTGCCAGCAGTCCGGACAGGGCAATACATCAGCCCCAGCATTTT. It is translated as CASSPDRAIHQPQHF.

The chain carries TRBV27 and TRBJ2-5; D gene ambiguous. This CDR3 has 13 amino acids. V lost 0 bases to trimming and J lost 2 bases, with 4 bases between them. Germline loops: CDR1 MNHEY, CDR2 SMNVEV (reference sequence). CDR3 sequence reads: CASSLSIQETQYF. In DNA form, the CDR3 reads TGTGCCAGCAGTTTATCGATACAAGAGACCCAGTACTTC.

The chain links TRBV5-1 to TRBJ2-7; 7 bases match TRBD2. The CDR3 sequence is 16 residues long. V lost 0 bases to trimming and J lost 0 bases; unmatched junction nucleotides: 6. The germline V gene encodes CDR1 SGHRS and CDR2 YFSETQ. The CDR3 DNA reads as TGCGCCAGCAGCTTGGGTATCAGCGGGAACTCCTACGAGCAGTACTTC. This translates into CASSLGISGNSYEQYF.

V usage is TRBV5-4 and J usage is TRBJ1-6; tentative D call: TRBD1 (5 bases). CDR1 and CDR2 from the germline V gene are SGHNT and YYREEE (reference sequence). The CDR3 runs 15 residues. Trimming removed 1 base from V and 5 bases from J, with 10 bases in between. The DNA for the CDR3 is TGTGCCAGCAGCTTGTCCCCAGGGAATAATTCACCCCTCCACTTT. Its protein is CASSLSPGNNSPLHF.

The gene calls are TRBV6-4 and TRBJ1-4, with D tentatively TRBD1 (6 bases). Trimming left V 2 bases short and J 3 bases short, with 13 bases between. Germline values: CDR1 MRHNA, CDR2 SNTAGT. The CDR3 runs 16 residues. The CDR3 region is CASSDRQGPANEKLFF. The CDR3 coding sequence is TGTGCCAGCAGTGACCGCCAGGGGCCAGCTAATGAAAAACTGTTTTTT.

This chain links TRBV5-1 with TRBJ2-1; 7 nucleotides match TRBD2. CDR1 and CDR2 from the germline V gene are SGHRS and YFSETQ. This CDR3 has 13 amino acids. V lost 5 bases to trimming and J lost 4 bases; unmatched junction nucleotides: 3. CDR3 region: CASRPGGYNEQFF. The CDR3 bases are TGCGCCAGCAGGCCGGGGGGTTACAATGAGCAGTTCTTC.

This chain links TRBV6-6 with TRBJ2-2; D is unclear. CDR1 and CDR2 from the germline V gene are MNHNY and SVGAGI (reference sequence). V was pared by 4 bases and J by 1 base, with 7 bases between. The CDR3 is 14 residues long. The chain's CDR3 is CASSFVGNTGELFF. The CDR3 bases are TGTGCCAGCAGTTTTGTGGGGAACACCGGGGAGCTGTTTTTT.

This chain uses TRBV7-2 with TRBJ1-3; 9 positions match TRBD1. J was trimmed by 6 bases and V by 3 bases; bases with no gene match: 6. The CDR3 consists of 15 residues. Germline values: CDR1 SGHTA, CDR2 FQGNSA. CDR3 in amino acids: CASSLGQGILNTIYF. The CDR3 DNA sequence: TGTGCCAGCAGCTTGGGACAGGGTATACTAAACACCATATATTTT.

V is TRBV5-4 and J is TRBJ1-2, with TRBD1 matching over 7 bases. V was clipped by 4 bases and J by 4 bases; unmatched bases: 19. Germline V gene data show CDR1 as SGHNT and CDR2 as YYREEE (reference sequence). This CDR3 spans 18 amino acids. Here the CDR3 DNA reads TGTGCCAGCAGCCTAAGACAGGGTCCTTCTAGCTTCCTCTATGGCTACACCTTC. It encodes CASSLRQGPSSFLYGYTF.

This clone has only a few counts. This chain uses TRBV9 with TRBJ1-1, with D tentatively TRBD1 (6 bases). Germline V CDR1 and CDR2: SGDLS, YYNGEE. CDR3 length equals 14 residues. V lost 0 bases, J lost 1 base, and 7 bases lay in between. CDR3 DNA: TGTGCCAGCAGCGTAGTGGACAGGAACACTGAAGCTTTCTTT. It codes for CASSVVDRNTEAFF.